What follows describes a single TCR beta chain. This clone showed up just a few times. This clone's antigen is unknown. Per-base quality was not reported, and no clone a single base away is much larger than it. The data are from a study of blood T cell repertoires in COVID-19 (dated by TCRdb to about 2020). Looking at the study overall: Collaborator samples came from the United States, Italy and Spain and covered acute and convalescent phases of COVID-19. The samples were drawn from the first 160 participants of the ongoing ImmuneRACE study and from roughly 1,300 subjects provided by 6 global collaborators. The repertoires were released in a freely available public database intended as a resource for research on the immune response to SARS-CoV-2. The prospective study material was composed of cDNA or gDNA derived from T cells, B-cell-depleted T cells, or PBMCs. Where HLA class I and class II types were available, the types were taken from metadata supplied by the sample provider, not from assay-based typing. A de-identified subject ID, COVID-19 status, age in years and sex were almost always included in the sample metadata. The dataset comprised deeply sampled blood TCRbeta repertoires from subjects exposed to, actively infected with, or recovered from COVID-19.

TCRbeta CDR3 regions were amplified from genomic DNA using the immunoSEQ Assay, a bias-controlled multiplex PCR. From the authors' description of their analysis: The number of nucleated cells in each sample was estimated from the amplification of reference gene primers within the assay. Sequence reads were collapsed and filtered to measure the absolute abundance of every unique TCRbeta CDR3 rearrangement. For each sample, productive Simpson clonality was calculated as the square root of Simpson's diversity index over productive rearrangements. The table was pulled from immuneACCESS by TCRdb, which kept in-frame rearrangements only. Such tables lose some clones; where checked, under half of the loss comes from unresolved V genes, and the rest has no known cause. V, J and clone size derive from that table, while D and trimming were established from the DNA sequence. The sample contains some 350,000 clones, roughly 90% of them found a single time. The leading ten clones occupy less than 3.5% of the sample.

Study-wide conclusions, independent of this receptor: How much clinical and demographic metadata was included differed by source and by participant, and the metadata was provided uncurated.

At one collaborating source in Seattle, patients were enrolled during active infection and were followed longitudinally through the course of disease. Collaborating institutions collected whole blood in K2EDTA tubes following their own protocols. For TCRbeta analysis, collaborators shipped samples in one of three forms: frozen whole blood, isolated PBMCs, or DNA extracted from either of those sample types. The CDR1 and CDR2 encoded by the germline V gene (reference sequence) are SGHKS and YYEKEE. V is pruned by 3 bases and J by 8 bases, leaving 15 bases of the junction without a gene match. Spanning cysteine to phenylalanine, the CDR3 consists of 16 amino acids. Only the CDR3 DNA is retained, 48 bases long and in frame from the first base.

The specimen was peripheral blood. This TCR derives from a woman under 40 with COVID-19, enrolled during active disease. The receptor chain draws on TRBV5-5 and TRBJ1-2; 8 nucleotides in the junction match TRBD1. The CDR3 here reads CASSSHLKGQGEGYTF. The nucleotide sequence is given as TGTGCCAGCAGCTCCCATTTAAAAGGACAGGGTGAAGGCTACACCTTC.